The sequence of this T cell receptor beta chain was determined in a study of T cell responses to AZD1222 COVID-19 vaccine. Germline V gene sequence: CDR1 SGHNT, CDR2 YYREEE (reference sequence). The CDR3 has 12 residues. With V trimmed by 2 bases and J by 10 bases, 1 base remained unmatched. Overall study results and limits: White British ancestry dominated among donors, who included more females, and clonal diversity was possibly underestimated. Vaccination with two AZD1222 doses was followed by a rise in Spike-specific TCR breadth and depth.

This clone has a handful of counts. Its antigen is currently unknown. Using immunoSEQ multiplex PCR, the repertoire was profiled, and TCRdb retains in-frame clones only, with some absent. The sample shows about 130,000 clones, around 92% of them seen only once. This specimen was peripheral blood, taken on day 0 of AZD1222 vaccination. This chain links TRBV5-4 with TRBJ2-2; TRBD2 aligns across 8 bases. The receptor was isolated from an adult in good health. CDR3 sequence (DNA): TGTGCCAGCAGCTTTGGACTAGCGGAGCTGTTTTTT. Translation gives CASSFGLAELFF.